This T cell receptor (beta chain) was captured by sequencing in a study of shared clonotypes between healthy human individuals. Naive-designated CD8 cells lacked CD45RO, were positively enriched for CCR7, and omitted terminally differentiated effector memory CD45RA+ cells. As handled by the study authors: ImmunoSEQ output lacked quality scores and full-length reads, limiting matched filtering. Measured with immunoSEQ multiplex PCR; TCRdb has only the in-frame clones, and not every one. V and J calls and clone size follow that table, whereas D and trimming were derived from the DNA. The table includes some 2,000,000 clones, about 95% detected once. The germline V and J ends were trimmed by 10 bases and 3 bases, with 14 bases remaining between them. Germline CDR1 and CDR2: SEHNR and FQNEAQ (reference sequence). The CDR3 has 13 residues. Concerning this clone: The antigen is undetermined.

Study results and limitations: It was expected that sequencing depth would affect clonotype sharing among donors.

This receptor was taken from a man aged 18 to 29 in good health. Input material: naive CD8+ T cells sorted from blood. This rearrangement joins TRBV7-9 to TRBJ2-3; D is undetermined. CDR3 coding DNA: TGTGCCACCCTCGGGCTAGAGACAGATACGCAGTATTTT. Its translation: CATLGLETDTQYF.